This T cell receptor (beta chain) originates from a study of control samples from healthy donors and cancer patients (dated by TCRdb to the early 2020s). CDR1 and CDR2, per the germline V gene, are SNHLY and FYNNEI. The junction shows trimming of 3 bases on V and 9 bases on J, and the gene matches do not reach 7 bases of it. Spanning cysteine to phenylalanine, the CDR3 consists of 13 amino acids. Only the CDR3 region is kept as DNA, spanning 39 bases read in frame from base 1. As concerns this clone: No antigen is known for it. No clone much larger than this one lies a single base away; base qualities are absent.

Libraries were prepared through the immunoSEQ multiplex PCR assay. The clones in this table, taken by TCRdb from immuneACCESS, are in-frame only. Not every clone is retained; where verified, under half of the shortfall comes from an unresolved V gene, and the cause of the rest is unknown. This sample is represented by about 80,000 clones; roughly 91% of them were singletons. Of the sample, around 7.6% falls within the top ten clones. Rearrangement joined TRBV2 to TRBJ2-5; a stretch of 7 junction bases matches TRBD2. The receptor was derived from a woman aged 55 to 70 in good health. Sequencing was carried out using blood. For the CDR3, the sequence is CASSEGGRVAQYF. The nucleotides are TGTGCCAGCAGTGAGGGCGGGAGAGTAGCCCAGTACTTC.